Following are 6 T cell receptor beta chains from one sample sequenced in a study of kidney transplant recipient with SARS-CoV-2 infection. TCRdb recomputed calls from the reads with MiXCR, one row per CDR3 protein. In the table there are fewer than 250,000 distinct CDR3 sequences, 25% to 30% of which are singletons. The source material was a blood sample, sampled at baseline and on day 111 from a kidney transplant recipient. Receptors were obtained from a male patient between 25 and 40 years old who had COVID-19 and was a kidney transplant recipient. These T cells may partly come from the graft donor.

A remark on this clonotype: A much more abundant neighbour one base away suggests this may be a read error. This sequence joins TRBV5-1 and TRBJ2-2; no firm D call. The length of the CDR3 is 15 residues. Germline V gene data show CDR1 as SGHRS and CDR2 as YFSETQ. This chain's CDR3 is CAGSLVGSNTGELFF. DNA for the CDR3: TGCGCCGGCAGCTTGGTAGGTTCGAACACCGGGGAGCTGTTTTTT.

The sample holds many counts of this clonotype. The chain uses TRBV6-4 and TRBJ1-2; D not resolved. CDR3 size: 17 residues. The V end lost 5 bases, the J end lost 4 bases, and 23 bases lay between the germline ends. Germline V lookup: CDR1 MRHNA, CDR2 SNTAGT. The CDR3 reads CASSIVGSHGKTYGYTF. The CDR3 DNA is TGTGCCAGCAGTATCGTAGGCTCACACGGAAAGACCTATGGCTACACCTTC.

The J gene is TRBJ1-2, the V gene TRBV2; the D is unclear. Germline CDR1 is SNHLY and CDR2 is FYNNEI. The CDR3 extends over 17 amino acids. V was trimmed by 5 bases and J by 4 bases, leaving 23 bases between them. This CDR3 is CASSFIFYRRKTYGYTF. In DNA form, the CDR3 reads TGTGCCAGCAGTTTCATCTTTTACCGACGAAAGACCTATGGCTACACCTTC. Filled out from reference TRBV2 and TRBJ1-2, the complete variable domain reads EPEVTQTPSHQVTQMGQEVILRCVPISNHLYFYWYRQILGQKVEFLVSFYNNEISEKSEIFDDQFSVERPDGSNFTLKIRSTKLEDSAMYFCASSFIFYRRKTYGYTFGSGTRLTVV.

In this sample, this clonotype turned up a few times. This may arise from a read error, as a much more abundant clone is one base away. This chain links TRBV4-3 with TRBJ1-2; D not certain. Germline V gene lookup returns CDR1 LGHNA and CDR2 YSLEER. The CDR3 is 17 residues long. CDR3 protein: CAGSVGSGRRKTYGYTF. CDR3 nucleotides: TGCGCCGGCAGCGTCGGTTCAGGACGTCGAAAGACCTATGGCTACACCTTC.

As regards this clonotype: Given a much more abundant clone one base away, this may be a read error. This chain uses TRBV3-1 with TRBJ2-5; D gene unclear. In germline, CDR1 is LGHDT, CDR2 YNNKEL (reference sequence). The CDR3 runs 17 residues. The CDR3 spells CAGSKRNPISFSETQYF. The CDR3, as DNA: TGTGCCGGCAGCAAGCGAAATCCCATTTCTTTCTCTGAGACCCAGTACTTC.

On this clonotype itself: Being one base from a much bigger clone, this may be a read error. The CDR3 carries no conserved terminal phenylalanine or tryptophan, so it likely arises from a read error. This sequence joins TRBV6-5 and TRBJ1-1; D is possibly TRBD1 (6 bases). Germline CDR1 and CDR2: MNHEY and SVGAGI. CDR3 size: 13 residues. Trimming pared 5 bases from V and 5 bases from J, leaving 12 bases between. The CDR3 sequence: CASSIPRGTEAFL. The CDR3 nucleotides are TGTGCCAGCAGTATTCCCAGGGGAACTGAAGCTTTCCTT.